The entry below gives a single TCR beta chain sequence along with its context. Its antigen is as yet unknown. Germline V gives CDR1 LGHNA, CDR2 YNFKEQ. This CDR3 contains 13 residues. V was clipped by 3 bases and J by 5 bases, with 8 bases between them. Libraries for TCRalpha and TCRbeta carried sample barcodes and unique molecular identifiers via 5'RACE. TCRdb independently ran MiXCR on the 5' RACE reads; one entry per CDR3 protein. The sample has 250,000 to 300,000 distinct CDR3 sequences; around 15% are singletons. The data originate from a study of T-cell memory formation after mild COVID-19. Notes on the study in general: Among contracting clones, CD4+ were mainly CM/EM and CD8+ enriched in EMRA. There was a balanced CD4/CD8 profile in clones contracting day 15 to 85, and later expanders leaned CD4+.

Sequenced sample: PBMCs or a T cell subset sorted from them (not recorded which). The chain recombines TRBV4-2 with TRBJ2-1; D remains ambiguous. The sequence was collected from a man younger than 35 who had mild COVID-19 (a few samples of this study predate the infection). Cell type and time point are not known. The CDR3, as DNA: TGTGCCAGCAGCCAGACAAGAGACAATGAGCAGTTCTTC. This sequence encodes CASSQTRDNEQFF.